This is a list of T cell receptor beta chains from one sample in a study of vaccination effects on CD4 cells after COVID-19. These TCRs are of unknown antigen specificity. Only in-frame clones appear in the TCRdb table, and some are missing; sequencing was by immunoSEQ multiplex PCR. The table shows about 40,000 clones, with about 67% occurring only once. Material: CD4+ T cells from PBMCs cultured without peptide, obtained after COVID-19 vaccination. Every receptor here comes from a human donor who received a COVID-19 vaccine. Each CDR3 is given with its conserved first and last residue. The order of the fields is D gene, clone size, V gene, J gene, CDR3 protein, CDR3 DNA. D genes are given only for firm matches. Size is stated for part of the rows, as once, few or many counts, or as a class when the clone is expanded.

TRBD2,few,TRBV5-1,TRBJ2-1,CASSAGLAGNNEQFF,TGCGCCAGCAGCGCCGGACTAGCGGGGAACAATGAGCAGTTCTTC
TRBD1,few,TRBV12-3/TRBV12-4,TRBJ1-5,CASVTGRDQPQHF,TGTGCCAGCGTGACAGGGAGAGATCAGCCCCAGCATTTT
TRBD1,.,TRBV4-1,TRBJ2-5,CASSLGTAQETQYF,TGCGCCAGCAGCCTCGGGACAGCACAAGAGACCCAGTACTTC
.,.,TRBV27,TRBJ1-5,CASGILDNYNQPQHF,TGTGCCAGCGGGATCCTTGACAACTACAATCAGCCCCAGCATTTT
.,.,TRBV20-1,TRBJ2-7,CSAEWDYEQYF,TGCAGTGCGGAATGGGACTACGAGCAGTACTTC
.,.,TRBV7-9,TRBJ1-5,CASSFEALNQPQHF,TGTGCCAGCAGCTTTGAGGCGCTCAATCAGCCCCAGCATTTT
.,few,TRBV19,TRBJ1-2,CASSIPPGVRYTF,TGTGCCAGTAGTATTCCCCCAGGGGTACGCTACACCTTC
.,.,TRBV6-2/TRBV6-3,TRBJ2-7,CASSYSGDFYEQYF,TGTGCCAGCAGTTACTCGGGGGACTTCTACGAGCAGTACTTC
TRBD1,.,TRBV5-1,TRBJ1-6,CASSLADRGIGYSPLHF,TGCGCCAGCAGCTTAGCGGACAGGGGAATCGGATATTCACCCCTCCACTTT
TRBD1,.,TRBV7-2,TRBJ1-5,CASSLGIRQGRRNQPQHF,TGTGCCAGCAGCTTAGGAATAAGACAGGGGAGACGCAATCAGCCCCAGCATTTT
.,.,TRBV2,TRBJ1-2,CASSVDDGYTF,TGTGCCAGCAGTGTTGATGATGGCTACACCTTC
TRBD1,.,TRBV5-4,TRBJ2-7,CASSARDRVREQYF,TGTGCCAGCAGCGCGCGGGACAGGGTTCGGGAGCAGTACTTC
.,.,TRBV2,TRBJ1-4,CASSPPGSRYNEKLFF,TGTGCCAGCAGCCCCCCTGGCAGCCGTTATAATGAAAAACTGTTTTTT
TRBD1,.,TRBV5-5,TRBJ1-2,CASSAYRGGGYTF,TGTGCCAGCAGCGCCTACAGGGGGGGAGGCTACACCTTC
.,.,TRBV4-1,TRBJ2-1,CASSRGSAYNEQFF,TGCGCCAGCAGCAGGGGGTCAGCCTACAATGAGCAGTTCTTC
.,.,TRBV29-1,TRBJ2-7,CSAGPQGGHEQYF,TGCAGCGCAGGGCCCCAGGGGGGGCACGAGCAGTACTTC
.,.,TRBV7-8,TRBJ1-1,CASNVQGPEAFF,TGTGCCAGCAACGTCCAGGGGCCTGAAGCTTTCTTT
.,few,TRBV5-8,TRBJ1-2,CASSSERGTYGYTF,TGTGCCAGCAGCTCCGAGAGGGGAACCTATGGCTACACCTTC
.,.,TRBV7-8,TRBJ2-7,CASRGGLAGDYYEQYF,TGTGCCAGCAGAGGGGGTCTGGCGGGAGATTACTACGAGCAGTACTTC
.,few,TRBV19,TRBJ1-5,CASGVLGPGNQPQHF,TGTGCCAGTGGCGTACTCGGTCCGGGGAATCAGCCCCAGCATTTT
.,few,TRBV2,TRBJ1-6,CASIADIYNSPLHF,TGTGCCAGCATAGCAGACATTTATAATTCACCCCTCCACTTT
.,.,TRBV5-1,TRBJ1-2,CASSFDGNYGYTF,TGCGCCAGCAGTTTTGACGGCAACTATGGCTACACCTTC
.,.,TRBV18,TRBJ2-6,CASHYGTFTAASGANVLTF,TGTGCCAGCCACTATGGCACCTTTACAGCTGCCTCTGGGGCCAACGTCCTGACTTTC
.,.,TRBV18,TRBJ1-5,CASSPGQGNSQPQHF,TGTGCCAGCTCCCCCGGTCAGGGGAATAGTCAGCCCCAGCATTTT
.,.,TRBV11-2,TRBJ1-5,CASSLGGVGQPQHF,TGTGCCAGCAGCTTAGGGGGAGTCGGTCAGCCCCAGCATTTT
TRBD2,.,TRBV10-3,TRBJ2-1,CAINAGTSGSSYNEQFF,TGTGCCATCAATGCGGGGACTAGCGGGAGCTCCTACAATGAGCAGTTCTTC
.,.,TRBV12-3/TRBV12-4,TRBJ1-1,CANAKPTGREAFF,TGTGCCAACGCGAAGCCTACAGGGCGGGAAGCTTTCTTT
.,.,TRBV7-8,TRBJ2-2,CASSYIRGRTGELFF,TGTGCCAGCAGCTACATCAGGGGGAGGACCGGGGAGCTGTTTTTT
.,.,TRBV3-1/TRBV3-2,TRBJ1-1,CASSQAGGPNTEAFF,TGTGCCAGCAGCCAAGCCGGAGGACCGAACACTGAAGCTTTCTTT
.,.,TRBV15,TRBJ2-5,CATSRDIETQYF,TGTGCCACCAGCAGAGATATAGAGACCCAGTACTTC
.,few,TRBV7-2,TRBJ1-3,CASSSPGHRNTIYF,TGTGCCAGCAGCTCCCCGGGACACCGAAACACCATATATTTT
TRBD1,.,TRBV25-1,TRBJ2-3,CASRGQGDTQYF,TGTGCCAGCAGGGGACAGGGGGATACGCAGTATTTT
.,few,TRBV11-3,TRBJ2-2,CASSRRVGYDLGELFF,TGTGCCAGCAGCCGGAGAGTAGGATACGACCTCGGGGAGCTGTTTTTT
.,few,TRBV27,TRBJ1-5,CATSMDSGWPQHF,TGTGCCACCTCCATGGACTCAGGGTGGCCCCAGCATTTT
.,.,TRBV7-9,TRBJ2-7,CASSSGQTYEQYF,TGTGCCAGCAGCTCTGGACAGACCTACGAGCAGTACTTC
.,.,TRBV19,TRBJ1-2,CASSIEGLNYGYTF,TGTGCCAGTAGTATAGAGGGACTTAACTATGGCTACACCTTC
.,.,TRBV24-1,TRBJ1-2,CATSVGHNYGYTF,TGTGCCACCAGTGTCGGACACAACTATGGCTACACCTTC
TRBD1,.,TRBV6-5,TRBJ2-7,CASRLGTGIYEQYF,TGTGCCAGCAGGCTCGGGACAGGGATCTACGAGCAGTACTTC
TRBD1,.,TRBV19,TRBJ1-1,CASSRIGTGNTEAFF,TGTGCCAGTAGTCGGATAGGGACAGGGAACACTGAAGCTTTCTTT
.,.,TRBV27,TRBJ1-6,CASSSALPSPLHF,TGTGCCAGCAGTTCAGCTCTGCCATCACCCCTCCACTTT
.,.,TRBV5-1,TRBJ2-1,CASSLTTGSYNEQFF,TGCGCCAGCAGCTTAACGACCGGCTCCTACAATGAGCAGTTCTTC
.,.,TRBV11-3,TRBJ1-1,CASSFSGGNTEAFF,TGTGCCAGCAGCTTTTCGGGGGGCAACACTGAAGCTTTCTTT
TRBD2,once,TRBV7-8,TRBJ2-3,CASSLEGLAESTDTQYF,TGTGCCAGCAGCTTAGAAGGGCTAGCGGAAAGCACAGATACGCAGTATTTT
.,few,TRBV20-1,TRBJ1-2,CSAKKVYGYTF,TGCAGTGCTAAGAAAGTGTACGGCTACACCTTC
TRBD1,.,TRBV5-5,TRBJ2-2,CASSLGQGAAGELFF,TGTGCCAGCAGCTTGGGACAGGGGGCCGCCGGGGAGCTGTTTTTT
.,.,TRBV2,TRBJ1-1,CASSDTGLGTEAFF,TGTGCCAGCAGTGATACAGGCCTAGGCACTGAAGCTTTCTTT
TRBD1,.,TRBV14,TRBJ1-1,CASIRPGQGAVTEAFF,TGTGCCAGCATTCGACCGGGACAGGGGGCGGTCACTGAAGCTTTCTTT
.,.,TRBV5-8,TRBJ1-1,CASSPGSEAFF,TGTGCCAGCAGCCCCGGGTCTGAAGCTTTCTTT
TRBD1,.,TRBV27,TRBJ2-3,CASSKSTGYTDTQYF,TGTGCCAGCAGTAAGTCGACAGGGTACACAGATACGCAGTATTTT
.,few,TRBV21-1,TRBJ2-3,CASFGDSSLADTQYF,TGTGCCAGCTTCGGGGATAGTTCCTTAGCAGATACGCAGTATTTT
.,.,TRBV19,TRBJ2-6,CASRGATGANVLTF,TGTGCCAGTAGGGGGGCAACTGGGGCCAACGTCCTGACTTTC
TRBD2,.,TRBV2,TRBJ2-3,CASRRGGDTQYF,TGTGCCAGCAGACGGGGGGGCGATACGCAGTATTTT